This T cell receptor beta chain was documented in a study of response to subunit inactivated influenza vaccine (dated by TCRdb to 2016 to 2019). General notes on the study: Deep quantitative profiling of the T cell receptor repertoire was used in the study to follow responses to a trivalent subunit inactivated influenza vaccine.

General findings and caveats noted by the study authors: The authors suggested that each seasonal influenza vaccination may recruit only a limited number of new T cells.

The sample holds a few counts of this clonotype. Its binding antigen is unknown. Base quality data are lacking; no much larger clone is found one base away. Library generation was performed with RT-PCR. The sequencer listed for this sample is Illumina HiSeq 2500. TCRdb ran its own pipeline on the public reads, namely fastp trimming at Q25 and MiXCR clone calling, and kept in-frame beta chains. Identical CDR3 proteins give one entry, which carries the most common genes and DNA. In this sample the table shows about 800,000 distinct CDR3 sequences, 21% of which occur a single time. The ten largest clones represent roughly a tenth of the sample. The junction carries 12 bases between V and J, which are trimmed by 5 bases and 4 bases respectively. CDR1 and CDR2 (MNHEY, SMNVEV) derive from the germline V gene (reference sequence). The CDR3 has 13 amino acids, counting the end cysteine and phenylalanine. Left in the record is the CDR3 DNA by itself, 39 bases read in frame from the first base.

The sequence links TRBV27 to TRBJ2-7; TRBD1 is a weak D gene call, 5 bases matching. The sequence came from a man aged 50-60 years who received an inactivated influenza vaccine. Donor details come from another sample of the same person, matched by shared clones. Sequenced material: PBMCs from blood, taken about 5 days after vaccination. The sequence in DNA is TGTGCCAGCAGTAAAAGACAGATGTACGAGCAGTACTTC. Translated, it gives CASSKRQMYEQYF.